This T cell receptor beta chain originates from a study of STAT5B mutations in CD4+ large granular lymphocyte leukemia. TCRdb keeps only in-frame clones here, not all; method: immunoSEQ multiplex PCR. The table includes about 30,000 clones, around 76% detected once. This CDR3 spans 16 amino acids. V lost 0 bases and J lost 7, with 15 bases in between. Worth noting for this clone: Its antigen is undetermined.

Buffy coats from healthy blood donors served as controls. The study's findings and limits: Less than 30% of private leukemic clonotypes occurred rarely in other patients' non-leukemic repertoires. 8/27 top patient clones versus 2/35 control clones were TRBV06-family.

This receptor was obtained from a human donor in good health. V gene TRBV23-1 combines with J gene TRBJ2-2, with D possibly TRBD2 on 6 matching bases. TRBV23-1 is an open reading frame, and its role is uncertain. The sequencing sample was made of CD4+ T cells from blood buffy coats. Written as DNA, the CDR3 is TGCGCCAGCAGTCAATCGAGGACGGAGGGGAACGGGGAGCTGTTTTTT. Amino acid sequence: CASSQSRTEGNGELFF.